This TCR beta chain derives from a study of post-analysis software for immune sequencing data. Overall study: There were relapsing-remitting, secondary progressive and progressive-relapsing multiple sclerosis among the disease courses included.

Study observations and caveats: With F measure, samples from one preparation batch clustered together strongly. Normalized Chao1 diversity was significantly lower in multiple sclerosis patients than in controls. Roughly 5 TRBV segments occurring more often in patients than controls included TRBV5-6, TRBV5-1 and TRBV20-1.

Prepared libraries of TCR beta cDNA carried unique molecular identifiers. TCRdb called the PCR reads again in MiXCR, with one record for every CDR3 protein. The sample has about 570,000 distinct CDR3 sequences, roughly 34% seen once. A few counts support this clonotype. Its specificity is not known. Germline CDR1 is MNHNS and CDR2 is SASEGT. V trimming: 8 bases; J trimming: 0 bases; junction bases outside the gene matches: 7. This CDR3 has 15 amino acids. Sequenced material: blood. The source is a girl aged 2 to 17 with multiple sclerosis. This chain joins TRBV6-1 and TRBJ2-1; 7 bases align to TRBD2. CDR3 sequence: CASGPSSGSYNEQFF. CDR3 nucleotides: TGTGCCAGCGGCCCTTCTAGCGGCTCCTACAATGAGCAGTTCTTC.